The 22 T cell receptor beta chains given below trace back to one sample, sequenced in a study of blood T cells in healthy people across ages. A J-beta primer mix and a sample-barcoded 5' primer were used in a second PCR of roughly 6 to 12 cycles. In TCRdb, the 5' RACE reads were re-called with MiXCR into one record per CDR3 protein. The profile shows about 810,000 distinct CDR3 sequences, about 37% of them singletons. Input material: blood. The receptors shown here come from a man aged 18 to 29 in good health.

The chain combines TRBV7-8 with TRBJ2-7; a weak D match, TRBD1 (6 bases). CDR1 and CDR2 (germline): SGHVS, FQNEAQ. V was clipped by 3 bases and J by 1 base, with 7 bases between them. The CDR3 length is 13 residues. The CDR3 reads CASSFRGSYEQYF. DNA of the CDR3: TGTGCCAGCAGCTTCAGGGGATCCTACGAGCAGTACTTC.

This clonotype appeared a single time. The rearrangement uses TRBV5-1 and TRBJ1-4; possible D gene TRBD1, 5 bases. The CDR3 runs to 14 residues. V was shortened by 3 bases and J by 7 bases, with 13 bases between the two germline ends. In germline, CDR1 is SGHRS, CDR2 YFSETQ. The CDR3 bases are TGCGCCAGCAGCTCAGGGACCGATCGTGAAAAACTGTTTTTT. As protein: CASSSGTDREKLFF.

This clonotype appeared a few times. This chain joins TRBV9 and TRBJ2-3; TRBD1 might be the D (5 bases). V lost 2 bases to trimming and J lost 0 bases, with 10 bases between them. This CDR3 has 15 amino acids. In germline, CDR1 is SGDLS, CDR2 YYNGEE. DNA of the CDR3: TGTGCCAGCAGCGTTGCAGGGTCTAGCACAGATACGCAGTATTTT. This encodes CASSVAGSSTDTQYF. The full variable domain, with the rest looked up from reference TRBV9 and TRBJ2-3, is DSGVTQTPKHLITATGQRVTLRCSPRSGDLSVYWYQQSLDQGLQFLIQYYNGEERAKGNILERFSAQQFPDLHSELNLSSLELGDSALYFCASSVAGSSTDTQYFGPGTRLTVL.

In regard to this clonotype: A much larger clone differs from this one at a single base, so this may be a read error. This chain uses TRBV12-3 or TRBV12-4 with TRBJ2-1; D might be TRBD1 (6 bases). This CDR3 region has 17 residues. CDR3 DNA: TGTGCCAGCAGTTGGTCCGCTGGGGGCCGATCCCACAATGAGCAGTTATTC. Its protein is CASSWSAGGRSHNEQLF.

The chain joins TRBV6-5 to TRBJ2-6; TRBD1 might be the D (6 bases). Germline lookup yields CDR1 MNHEY and CDR2 SVGAGI. V was trimmed by 0 bases and J by 0 bases, leaving 9 bases between them. The CDR3 runs 17 residues. The CDR3 loop is CASSYSTGISGANVLTF. CDR3 coding DNA: TGTGCCAGCAGTTACTCCACAGGGATCTCTGGGGCCAACGTCCTGACTTTC.

Only a few counts were recorded for this clonotype. In DNA form, the CDR3 reads TGTGCCAGCCATGGGGGAGGTTACACAGATACGCAGTATTTT. Amino acid sequence: CASHGGGYTDTQYF. The chain combines TRBV12-3 or TRBV12-4 with TRBJ2-3; a weak D match, TRBD2 (6 bases). Trimming pared 8 bases from V and 2 bases from J, leaving 14 bases between. The CDR3 sequence is 14 residues long.

This clonotype appeared a few times. The chain has TRBV12-3 or TRBV12-4 and TRBJ2-1, with 12 positions matching TRBD2. The V segment lost 4 bases and the J segment 2 bases; nucleotides outside the gene matches: 6. The CDR3 length is 17 residues. The CDR3 here is CASSSASGGAAYNEQFF. DNA of the CDR3: TGTGCCAGCAGTTCCGCTAGCGGGGGGGCCGCCTACAATGAGCAGTTCTTC.

The sample holds many counts of this clonotype. This chain joins TRBV10-3 and TRBJ2-7; 12 bases align to TRBD1. The CDR3 has 14 residues. J gave up 4 bases and V 5 bases, and 3 bases lay outside the gene matches. Germline assignment: CDR1 ENHRY and CDR2 SYGVKD. CDR3 protein: CAISPGQGAYEQYF. Here the CDR3 DNA reads TGTGCCATCAGTCCGGGACAGGGGGCTTACGAGCAGTACTTC.

This sequence joins TRBV20-1 and TRBJ2-1; TRBD2 agrees at 10 bases. The germline CDR1 and CDR2 sequences are DFQATT and SNEGSKA (reference sequence). Unmatched junction bases numbered 12, after V lost 4 bases and J lost 0 bases. This CDR3 is 18 amino acids long. The CDR3 is CSAIVLAGVTSSYNEQFF. The DNA of the CDR3 is TGCAGTGCTATCGTTCTAGCGGGGGTGACGAGCTCCTACAATGAGCAGTTCTTC.

The chain links TRBV6-5 to TRBJ2-1; possible D gene TRBD1, 6 bases. CDR3 size: 16 residues. The germline gives CDR1 MNHEY, CDR2 SVGAGI. The germline V and J ends were trimmed by 6 bases and 2 bases, with 17 bases remaining between them. This CDR3 is CASRTHRELAYNEQFF. DNA of the CDR3: TGTGCCAGCAGGACCCACAGGGAGTTAGCCTACAATGAGCAGTTCTTC.

The genes are TRBV29-1 and TRBJ1-2; 7 bases fit TRBD1. The germline CDR1 and CDR2 sequences are SQVTM and ANQGSEA. The CDR3 totals 14 residues. V lost 7 bases, J lost 4 bases, and 12 bases stayed unmatched. Here the CDR3 reads CSGSTGTDIYGYTF. The CDR3 DNA follows: TGCAGCGGATCGACCGGGACAGATATCTATGGCTACACCTTC.

This clonotype was observed a single time. V gene TRBV20-1 combines with J gene TRBJ2-2; no reliable D call. The CDR3 sequence is 13 residues long. V was clipped by 0 bases and J by 6 bases, with 8 bases between them. Germline V gene sequence: CDR1 DFQATT, CDR2 SNEGSKA (reference sequence). This CDR3 is CSARDKAAGELFF. The CDR3 DNA reads TGCAGTGCTAGAGATAAGGCAGCCGGGGAGCTGTTTTTT.

The chain combines TRBV5-5 with TRBJ2-7, with unresolved D. Germline V CDR1 and CDR2: SGHKS, YYEKEE (reference sequence). The V end was cut by 4 bases, the J end by 2 bases, with 13 bases between. CDR3 length: 14 residues. CDR3 nucleotide sequence: TGTGCCAGCAGCCGCCAGGTTCTTACCTACGAGCAGTACTTC. Protein: CASSRQVLTYEQYF.

Note on this clonotype: The junction shows a germline mismatch at one end, possibly a read error. The CDR3, as DNA: TGTGCCTGCAGAAACAGACTAGCGGGGGGGGTACGGGCAGATACGCAGTATTTT. Amino acids: CACRNRLAGGVRADTQYF. The chain joins TRBV12-3 or TRBV12-4 to TRBJ2-3, with 14 bases matching TRBD2. The CDR3 consists of 18 residues.

Comment on this clonotype: A much larger clone lies one base from this, so it may be a read error. The chain employs TRBV10-3 and TRBJ2-3, with 7 bases matching TRBD2. This CDR3 is built from 15 residues. CDR1 is ENHRY, CDR2 SYGVKD, per germline. In DNA, the CDR3 is TGTGCCATCAGTGACGGGCTGACTAGCACAGATATGCAGTATTTT. The encoded protein is CAISDGLTSTDMQYF.

This clonotype was detected only a few times. The gene calls are TRBV15 and TRBJ2-2, with 9 bases identical to TRBD2. V lost 0 bases, J lost 4 bases, and 6 bases stayed unmatched. CDR1 and CDR2 (germline): LNHNV, YYDKDF (reference sequence). CDR3 length equals 17 residues. The CDR3 sequence is CATSRDRLAGFTGELFF. CDR3 nucleotides: TGTGCCACCAGCAGAGATCGCCTAGCGGGGTTCACCGGGGAGCTGTTTTTT.

This clonotype was recorded a few times. The rearrangement joins TRBV20-1 to TRBJ1-6, with a possible D match to TRBD1 (6 bases). V shed 0 bases and J shed 9 bases, with 9 bases lying between them. This CDR3 has 13 amino acids. Looked up from germline, CDR1 is DFQATT and CDR2 is SNEGSKA (reference sequence). The CDR3 is CSARDIQGSPLHF. CDR3 in DNA: TGCAGTGCTAGAGATATACAGGGTTCACCCCTCCACTTT.

This clonotype turned up a few times. The chain combines TRBV12-3 or TRBV12-4 with TRBJ2-7, with 7 bases fitting TRBD2. The CDR3 totals 13 residues. Unmatched junction bases numbered 8, after V lost 6 bases and J lost 6 bases. Here the CDR3 DNA reads TGTGCCAGCAGGGGGGGGGGAATCGGCGAGCAGTACTTC. Encoded protein: CASRGGGIGEQYF.

The chain is built from TRBV7-2 and TRBJ1-2, with TRBD1 as a possible D gene (5 bases). Germline CDR1 SGHTA, CDR2 FQGNSA. The CDR3 extends over 13 amino acids. Trimming left V 5 bases short and J 4 bases short, with 11 bases between. CDR3 DNA sequence: TGTGCCAGCAGCCGACAGAGGAGCTATGGCTACACCTTC. Amino acids: CASSRQRSYGYTF.

This clonotype was observed a handful of times. V gene TRBV30 combines with J gene TRBJ2-5; D not resolved. Between the trimmed V and J ends, which lost 0 bases and 2 bases, there was a span of 7 bases. CDR3 length: 13 residues. CDR1 is GTSNPN and CDR2 is SVGIG in the germline V gene (reference sequence). The CDR3 sequence is CAWSVQRQETQYF. The CDR3 DNA is TGTGCCTGGAGTGTTCAACGACAAGAGACCCAGTACTTC.

The sample holds many counts of this clonotype. The V and J genes are TRBV29-1 and TRBJ1-2; D may be TRBD1 (5 bases). V lost 5 bases and J lost 0, with 10 bases in between. The length of the CDR3 is 13 residues. Germline CDR1 SQVTM, CDR2 ANQGSEA. Here the CDR3 DNA reads TGCAGCGTTCAACAGGATTCTAACTATGGCTACACCTTC. Its translation: CSVQQDSNYGYTF.

The chain uses TRBV20-1 and TRBJ2-5, with D possibly being TRBD2 (6 bases). The J call may be in error: the DNA end matches TRBJ2-7 better. Germline V CDR1 and CDR2: DFQATT, SNEGSKA (reference sequence). The CDR3 is 13 residues long. The CDR3 region has the DNA TGCAGTGCTAGATCCGGGACTCTGGGCGAGCAGTACTTC. It encodes CSARSGTLGEQYF.